This T cell receptor beta chain comes out of a study of blood T cell repertoires in COVID-19. Across the study: Sources were T cells, B-cell-depleted T cells, or PBMCs; the material itself was cDNA or gDNA.

The V gene lost 4 bases and the J gene lost 6 bases, with 14 bases spanning the gap. The germline V gene has CDR1 KGHDR and CDR2 SFDVKD. The CDR3 contains 14 residues. Assay: immunoSEQ multiplex PCR; the TCRdb copy retains only in-frame clones and omits some. Of about 49,000 clones listed, around 81% are singletons. The clonotype comes from a woman older than 75 with COVID-19, enrolled during active disease. The source material was peripheral blood. This rearrangement joins TRBV24-1 to TRBJ1-2, with D possibly matching TRBD1 (6 bases). This CDR3 is CATSDTDSRHGYTF. The CDR3 DNA reads as TGTGCCACCAGTGACACGGACAGCCGCCATGGCTACACCTTC.